This T cell receptor (beta chain) comes out of a study of Graves' ophthalmopathy and Graves' hyperthyroidism. Study-wide background: Ahead of any treatment, peripheral blood was obtained at the initial diagnosis.

This clonotype came up many times. The PBMCs had their origin in approximately 10 ml of fresh peripheral blood. The length of the CDR3 is 15 residues. Germline CDR1 reads MGHDK; CDR2 reads SYGVNS. The V gene end was trimmed by 5 bases and the J gene end by 3 bases; junction bases not matched to a gene: 10. RNA transcripts were the source from which TCR beta CDR3 regions were amplified. A first-round RT-PCR used HTBI primers, followed by a second-round multiplex PCR. TCRdb passed the multiplex PCR reads through MiXCR, listing each CDR3 protein once. The sample holds under 250,000 distinct CDR3 sequences, roughly 21% seen once.

The material sequenced was peripheral blood. The receptor was isolated from a woman between 50 and 59 years old with Graves' ophthalmopathy. The chain combines TRBV25-1 with TRBJ2-7, with 7 bases matching TRBD2. CDR3 DNA: TGTGCCAGCAGTCCCCGACTAGCAGCAAGCTACGAGCAGTACTTC. Translated, it gives CASSPRLAASYEQYF.